The 32 T cell receptor beta chains in this list originate from one sample, sequenced in a study of brain T cells in children with intractable seizures. The assay was immunoSEQ multiplex PCR, and TCRdb's table has in-frame clones only and misses some. The data contain 70,000 to 85,000 clones, 90% to 95% of them seen just once; the ten biggest clones take up approximately 25%. The sample here was peripheral blood, taken at surgery. These TCRs come from a girl aged 2-10 years with Rasmussen encephalitis and intractable seizures.

The rearrangement links TRBV5-6 to TRBJ2-7; 8 bases agree with TRBD1. Germline-derived CDR1 and CDR2 are SGHDT and YYEEEE. CDR3 length: 15 amino acids. With 0 bases clipped from V and 5 bases from J, the junction kept 7 bases outside the gene matches. DNA for the CDR3: TGTGCCAGCAGCTTGGCGGACAGGGTGAGCAACGAGCAGTACTTC. It specifies CASSLADRVSNEQYF.

The chain combines TRBV5-1 with TRBJ1-1; tentative D call: TRBD1 (5 bases). Trimming removed 4 bases at V and 5 bases at J, with 9 bases between. Germline CDR1 and CDR2: SGHRS and YFSETQ. This CDR3 is 12 amino acids long. The CDR3 loop is CASSERGTEAFF. DNA of the CDR3: TGCGCCAGCAGCGAGAGGGGTACTGAAGCTTTCTTT.

The chain links TRBV19 to TRBJ1-4; D is possibly TRBD1 (5 bases). The V end was cut by 6 bases, the J end by 8 bases, with 13 bases between. The CDR3 has 13 residues. From germline, CDR1 is LNHDA and CDR2 SQIVND (reference sequence). CDR3 residues: CASRWRGEEKLFF. The DNA of the CDR3 is TGTGCCAGTAGGTGGAGGGGAGAAGAAAAACTGTTTTTT. Complete variable domain (other parts from reference TRBV19 and TRBJ1-4): DGGITQSPKYLFRKEGQNVTLSCEQNLNHDAMYWYRQDPGQGLRLIYYSQIVNDFQKGDIAEGYSVSREKKESFPLTVTSAQKNPTAFYLCASRWRGEEKLFFGSGTQLSVL.

This chain joins TRBV30 and TRBJ1-5; no clear D gene. The CDR3 runs to 13 residues. The V end was cut by 5 bases, the J end by 4 bases, with 12 bases between. CDR1 is GTSNPN and CDR2 is SVGIG in the germline V gene (reference sequence). The CDR3 nucleotides are TGTGCCTGGGGTGACGGACTGAATCAGCCCCAGCATTTT. This gives the protein CAWGDGLNQPQHF. Full variable domain (remainder filled in from reference TRBV30 and TRBJ1-5): SQTIHQWPATLVQPVGSPLSLECTVEGTSNPNLYWYRQAAGRGLQLLFYSVGIGQISSEVPQNLSASRPQDRQFILSSKKLLLSDSGFYLCAWGDGLNQPQHFGDGTRLSIL.

This clone has a handful of counts. The chain joins TRBV19 to TRBJ1-5; tentative D call: TRBD1 (6 bases). Germline V gene lookup returns CDR1 LNHDA and CDR2 SQIVND (reference sequence). The CDR3 totals 16 residues. V lost 1 base and J 5 bases, leaving 15 bases between the germline ends. The CDR3 region is CASSIGRTRGDQPQHF. DNA for the CDR3: TGTGCCAGTAGTATAGGGAGGACGAGGGGGGATCAGCCCCAGCATTTT.

V is TRBV18 and J is TRBJ1-5, with D perhaps TRBD1 (6 bases). V dropped 6 bases and J dropped 6 bases, with 12 bases sitting between them. Germline V lookup: CDR1 KGHSH, CDR2 LQKENI. The CDR3 contains 13 residues. The CDR3 reads CASSGGIGQPQHF. CDR3 in DNA: TGTGCCAGCTCCGGGGGCATAGGTCAGCCCCAGCATTTT. The full variable domain, its missing parts supplied by reference TRBV18 and TRBJ1-5, is NAGVMQNPRHLVRRRGQEARLRCSPMKGHSHVYWYRQLPEEGLKFMVYLQKENIIDESGMPKERFSAEFPKEGPSILRIQQVVRGDSAAYFCASSGGIGQPQHFGDGTRLSIL.

The rearrangement uses TRBV7-6 and TRBJ2-5; D is undetermined. CDR1 SGHVS and CDR2 FNYEAQ come from the germline V gene. The germline V and J ends were trimmed by 0 bases and 1 base, with 9 bases remaining between them. The CDR3 extends over 15 amino acids. The CDR3, as DNA: TGTGCCAGCAGCTTAGCTCCGGGCAGCCAAGAGACCCAGTACTTC. Translated, it gives CASSLAPGSQETQYF.

The chain is built from TRBV28 and TRBJ1-2; no reliable D call. V was trimmed by 2 bases and J by 7 bases, leaving 11 bases between them. This CDR3 has 13 amino acids. Looked up from germline, CDR1 is MDHEN and CDR2 is SYDVKM. The CDR3 nucleotides are TGTGCCAGCAGTTTACCGGTAGTCGCTGGCTACACCTTC. It is translated as CASSLPVVAGYTF.

The genes are TRBV3-1 (or the pseudogene TRBV3-2) and TRBJ1-4; D is undetermined. Trimming cost V 4 bases and J 8 bases, with 11 bases left between them. This CDR3 region has 13 residues. CDR1 LGHDT and CDR2 YNNKEL come from the germline V gene (reference sequence). The CDR3 loop is CASSLDPEEKLFF. As DNA, the CDR3 is TGTGCCAGCAGCCTCGACCCGGAGGAAAAACTGTTTTTT.

This chain uses TRBV7-9 with TRBJ2-2; no clear D. V lost 0 bases to trimming and J lost 6 bases, with 14 bases between them. CDR1 is SEHNR, CDR2 FQNEAQ, per germline (reference sequence). The CDR3 is 16 residues long. CDR3 sequence (DNA): TGTGCCAGCAGCTTAGCACGGACGCTGAAATCCGGGGAGCTGTTTTTT. Amino acid sequence: CASSLARTLKSGELFF.

The chain carries TRBV11-2 and TRBJ2-1; no clear D gene. The V end was cut by 6 bases, the J end by 0 bases, with 12 bases between. The CDR3 length is 15 residues. Germline V gene data show CDR1 as SGHAT and CDR2 as FQNNGV. CDR3 sequence (DNA): TGTGCCAGCAGACCCACCGCTGTCTCCTACAATGAGCAGTTCTTC. This sequence encodes CASRPTAVSYNEQFF.

CDR3 nucleotide sequence: TGTGCCAGCCATCCTATGACAGGGGTTGATCAGCCCCAGCATTTT. This sequence encodes CASHPMTGVDQPQHF. The J gene is TRBJ1-5, the V gene TRBV27; 8 positions agree with TRBD1. The CDR3 spans 15 residues. Germline values: CDR1 MNHEY, CDR2 SMNVEV (reference sequence). V was clipped by 8 bases and J by 5 bases; unmatched bases: 11.

The chain recombines TRBV12-5 with TRBJ2-1; D ambiguous. The germline V gene encodes CDR1 LGHNT and CDR2 FRNRAP. The CDR3 loop spans 16 amino acids. V lost 2 bases and J 2 bases, leaving 13 bases between the germline ends. This chain's CDR3 is CASGLSQGYPYNEQFF. The CDR3 coding sequence is TGTGCTAGTGGTTTGAGTCAAGGGTATCCCTACAATGAGCAGTTCTTC.

CDR3 DNA sequence: TGCGCCAGCAGCCGGAACTTCCTAGGCCGGGACAGGGGGAATAGTCATTTAGAGACCCAGTACTTC. This encodes CASSRNFLGRDRGNSHLETQYF. The V gene is TRBV5-1, the J gene TRBJ2-5; TRBD1 agrees at 11 bases. The V gene's germline CDR1 is SGHRS and CDR2 YFSETQ. J lost 4 bases, V lost 4 bases, and 27 bases had no gene match. The CDR3 loop spans 22 amino acids.

This chain links TRBV7-6 with TRBJ2-1; 11 nucleotides align to TRBD2. The CDR3 length is 11 residues. The trim removed 10 bases at V and 9 bases at J, leaving 2 bases unmatched. The germline V gene encodes CDR1 SGHVS and CDR2 FNYEAQ. This CDR3 reads CAILAGVEQFF. The DNA of the CDR3 is TGTGCCATACTAGCGGGAGTTGAGCAGTTCTTC. The full variable domain, in which reference TRBV7-6 and TRBJ2-1 provide the parts outside the CDR3, is GAGVSQSPRYKVTKRGQDVALRCDPISGHVSLYWYRQALGQGPEFLTYFNYEAQQDKSGLPNDRFSAERPEGSISTLTIQRTEQRDSAMYRCAILAGVEQFFGPGTRLTVL.

The V call is TRBV25-1, the J call TRBJ1-1, with 10 bases fitting TRBD1. The CDR3 spans 14 residues. Losses at the gene ends were 6 bases for V and 5 bases for J; bases not matched to a gene: 6. Germline values: CDR1 MGHDK, CDR2 SYGVNS. CDR3 bases: TGTGCCAGCAGGGGGACAGGGGCTGGGACTGAAGCTTTCTTT. It is translated as CASRGTGAGTEAFF.

The CDR3 nucleotides are TGTGCCAGTAGTATTGGACGGCACACTGAAGCTTTCTTT. Its translation: CASSIGRHTEAFF. V is TRBV19 and J is TRBJ1-1; no clear D. Germline V gives CDR1 LNHDA, CDR2 SQIVND (reference sequence). The length of the CDR3 is 13 residues. V lost 3 bases to trimming and J lost 3 bases, with 8 bases between them.

The chain recombines TRBV12-3 or TRBV12-4 with TRBJ2-3; weak D call: TRBD2 (5 bases). This CDR3 has 12 residues. Trimming stripped 3 bases from V and 6 bases from J, with 7 bases between. The CDR3 is CASSFGGDTQYF. DNA for the CDR3: TGTGCCAGCAGTTTTGGCGGGGATACGCAGTATTTT.

The chain combines TRBV6-5 with TRBJ2-7, with 11 positions matching TRBD2. Germline assignment: CDR1 MNHEY and CDR2 SVGAGI. J was trimmed by 5 bases and V by 5 bases; bases with no gene match: 5. The CDR3 has 14 amino acids. CDR3 in DNA: TGTGCCAGCAGTATAGCGGGAGGGAGGAACGAGCAGTACTTC. Residues: CASSIAGGRNEQYF.

In DNA, the CDR3 is TGTGCCAGCAGTGAAAACGTTAATGAAAAACTGTTTTTT. Residues: CASSENVNEKLFF. The chain has TRBV6-1 and TRBJ1-4; D is unclear. Germline CDR1 is MNHNS and CDR2 is SASEGT. Trimming removed 2 bases at V and 4 bases at J, with 5 bases between. The CDR3 length is 13 residues.

This chain joins TRBV6-5 and TRBJ2-2; 7 bases fit TRBD1. Germline-derived CDR1 and CDR2 are MNHEY and SVGAGI. J gave up 7 bases and V 10 bases, and 3 bases lay outside the gene matches. CDR3 length: 11 residues. CDR3 nucleotides: TGTGCCATCCGACAGGGCGGGGAGCTGTTTTTT. This translates into CAIRQGGELFF.

The chain combines TRBV28 with TRBJ1-6; no firm D call. The V gene lost 3 bases and the J gene lost 1 base, with 10 bases spanning the gap. CDR3 size: 16 residues. Germline V CDR1 and CDR2: MDHEN, SYDVKM. The chain's CDR3 is CASSFPGLSYNSPLHF. The CDR3 region has the DNA TGTGCCAGCAGTTTCCCGGGCCTGTCCTATAATTCACCCCTCCACTTT.

V usage is TRBV7-2 and J usage is TRBJ2-7; 10 nucleotides line up with TRBD2. Trimming cost V 5 bases and J 1 base; bases outside gene matches: 2. Germline values: CDR1 SGHTA, CDR2 FQGNSA. CDR3 length: 14 residues. The CDR3 protein is CASSPSGGSYEQYF. The CDR3 DNA follows: TGTGCCAGCAGCCCTAGCGGGGGATCCTACGAGCAGTACTTC.

The rearrangement uses TRBV5-4 and TRBJ2-5, with 8 bases that match TRBD1. V was pared by 4 bases and J by 4 bases, with 9 bases of the junction left unmatched. CDR1 and CDR2 from the germline V gene are SGHNT and YYREEE (reference sequence). This CDR3 has 15 amino acids. The CDR3 nucleotides read TGTGCCAGCAGCACCCAGCAGGGGGCGACAGAGACCCAGTACTTC. Protein sequence: CASSTQQGATETQYF.

The gene calls are TRBV14 and TRBJ2-1, with 9 bases identical to TRBD1. V was pared by 4 bases and J by 7 bases, with 2 bases of the junction left unmatched. The CDR3 contains 13 residues. CDR1 is SGHDN and CDR2 is FVKESK in the germline V gene. The CDR3, as DNA: TGTGCCAGCAGCCCACAGGGGGCAAATGAGCAGTTCTTC. This encodes CASSPQGANEQFF.

J is TRBJ2-7 and V is TRBV4-1; 10 bases are shared with TRBD1. Germline V gene lookup returns CDR1 MGHRA and CDR2 YSYEKL. After removal of 4 bases from V and 5 bases from J, the junction contained 5 bases not matched to a gene. The CDR3 is 14 amino acids. The CDR3 DNA follows: TGCGCCAGCAGCCCTCGGGACAGGGGCCACGAGCAGTACTTC. This codes for CASSPRDRGHEQYF.

V usage is TRBV5-4 and J usage is TRBJ2-3; 8 bases are shared with TRBD2. The ends lost 6 bases at V and 4 bases at J; junction bases unmatched: 10. The germline gives CDR1 SGHNT, CDR2 YYREEE (reference sequence). The CDR3 runs to 15 residues. The CDR3 region is CASTTGGAVPDTQYF. The CDR3 DNA reads TGTGCCAGCACTACGGGGGGGGCTGTCCCAGATACGCAGTATTTT.

Written as DNA, the CDR3 is TGTGCCAGCAGCCACGTAGGGTCCTACAATGAGCAGTTCTTC. This encodes CASSHVGSYNEQFF. The chain recombines TRBV3-1 (or the pseudogene TRBV3-2) with TRBJ2-1; no clear D gene. The CDR3 sequence is 14 residues long. The germline V and J ends were trimmed by 3 bases and 1 base, with 7 bases remaining between them. Germline CDR1 and CDR2: LGHDT and YNNKEL (reference sequence).

This chain joins TRBV6-1 and TRBJ2-5; 9 positions match TRBD2. This CDR3 is 15 amino acids long. V lost 2 bases, J lost 1 base, and 2 bases stayed unmatched. Germline loops: CDR1 MNHNS, CDR2 SASEGT. The CDR3 DNA is TGTGCCAGCAGTGAACGCGGGAGGGGCCAAGAGACCCAGTACTTC. Translation: CASSERGRGQETQYF.

The V call is TRBV28, the J call TRBJ1-2, with D unresolved. The CDR3 contains 12 residues. Germline V gene data show CDR1 as MDHEN and CDR2 as SYDVKM. Trimming shortened V by 4 bases and J by 8 bases, and 11 bases separated the two germline ends. CDR3: CASSSPTGGYTF. As DNA, the CDR3 is TGTGCCAGCAGTTCCCCCACGGGGGGCTACACCTTC.

The chain employs TRBV12-5 and TRBJ1-4, with a weak D call TRBD1 (5 bases). Germline V gene sequence: CDR1 LGHNT, CDR2 FRNRAP. The germline V and J ends were trimmed by 5 bases and 3 bases, with 13 bases remaining between them. There are 15 residues in the CDR3. CDR3 region: CASGRGQNPNEKLFF. CDR3 DNA sequence: TGTGCTAGTGGTAGGGGCCAGAATCCTAATGAAAAACTGTTTTTT.

The genes are TRBV4-1 and TRBJ1-5; possible D gene TRBD1, 5 bases. In germline, CDR1 is MGHRA, CDR2 YSYEKL. There are 13 residues in the CDR3. The V end was cut by 3 bases, the J end by 7 bases, with 10 bases between. The DNA of the CDR3 is TGCGCCAGCAGCCAGTCGGGGGGACAGCCCCAGCATTTT. As protein: CASSQSGGQPQHF.